In this sample, the clone carrying this T cell receptor beta chain turned up once. Its antigen is not identified. Germline V gene data show CDR1 as MNHEY and CDR2 as SMNVEV (reference sequence). The CDR3 loop spans 17 amino acids. Between the trimmed V and J ends, which lost 7 bases and 0 bases, there was a span of 19 bases. This sample stems from a study of graft-versus-host responses after intestinal transplantation. Study overall: Recipients had transplants, and these were multivisceral, liver-intestinal, or isolated intestinal.

General observations from the study: Early post-transplant declines in HvG were associated with peak levels of circulating GvH clones.

Sequencing used immunoSEQ multiplex PCR; TCRdb keeps in-frame clones, though not all of them. The data hold approximately 68,000 clones, with almost 90% observed a single time. This chain connects TRBV27 to TRBJ2-1, with unresolved D. This receptor was taken from a human donor who was the organ donor for an intestinal transplant. This material consisted of unstimulated CD8+ T cells sorted from spleen or lymph node cells, taken before transplant. CDR3: CASIQHWRHSSYNEQFF. CDR3 DNA sequence: TGTGCCAGCATTCAGCACTGGCGCCACAGCTCCTACAATGAGCAGTTCTTC.